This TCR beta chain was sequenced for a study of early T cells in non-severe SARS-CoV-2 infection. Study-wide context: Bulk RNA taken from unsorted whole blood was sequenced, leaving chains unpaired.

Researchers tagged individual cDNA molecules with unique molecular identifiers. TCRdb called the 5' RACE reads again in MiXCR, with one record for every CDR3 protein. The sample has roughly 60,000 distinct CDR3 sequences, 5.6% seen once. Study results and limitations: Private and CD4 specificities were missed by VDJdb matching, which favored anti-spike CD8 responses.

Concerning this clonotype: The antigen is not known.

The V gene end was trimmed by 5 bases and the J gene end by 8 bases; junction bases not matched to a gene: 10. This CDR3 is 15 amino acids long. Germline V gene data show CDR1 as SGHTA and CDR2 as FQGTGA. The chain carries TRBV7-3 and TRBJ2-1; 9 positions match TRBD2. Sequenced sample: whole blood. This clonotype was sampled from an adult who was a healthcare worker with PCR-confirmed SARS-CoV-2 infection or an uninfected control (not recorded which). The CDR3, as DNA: TGTGCCAGCAGCCGGGCGGGGGGGCTTGGAGATGAGCAGTTCTTC. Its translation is CASSRAGGLGDEQFF. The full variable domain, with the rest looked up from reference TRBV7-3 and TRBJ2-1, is GAGVSQTPSNKVTEKGKYVELRCDPISGHTALYWYRQSLGQGPEFLIYFQGTGAADDSGLPNDRFFAVRPEGSVSTLKIQRTERGDSAVYLCASSRAGGLGDEQFFGPGTRLTVL.